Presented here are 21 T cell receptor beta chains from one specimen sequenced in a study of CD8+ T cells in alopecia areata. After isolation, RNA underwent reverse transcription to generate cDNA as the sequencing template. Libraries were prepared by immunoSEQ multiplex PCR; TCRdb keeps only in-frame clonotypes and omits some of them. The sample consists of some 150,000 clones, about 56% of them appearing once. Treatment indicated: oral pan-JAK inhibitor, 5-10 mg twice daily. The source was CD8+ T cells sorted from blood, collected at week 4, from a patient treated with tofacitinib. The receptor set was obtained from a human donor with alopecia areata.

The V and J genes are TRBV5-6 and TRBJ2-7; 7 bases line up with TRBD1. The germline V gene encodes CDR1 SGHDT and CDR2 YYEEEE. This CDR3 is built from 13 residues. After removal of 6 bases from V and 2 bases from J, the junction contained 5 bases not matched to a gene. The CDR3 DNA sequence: TGTGCCAGCACTACAGGGGCCGCCTACGAGCAGTACTTC. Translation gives CASTTGAAYEQYF.

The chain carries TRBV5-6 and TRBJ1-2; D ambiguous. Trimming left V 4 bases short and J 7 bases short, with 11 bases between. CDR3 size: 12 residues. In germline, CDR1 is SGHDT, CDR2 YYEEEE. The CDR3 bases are TGTGCCAGCAGCCTAACGTCGGGTGGCTACACCTTC. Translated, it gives CASSLTSGGYTF.

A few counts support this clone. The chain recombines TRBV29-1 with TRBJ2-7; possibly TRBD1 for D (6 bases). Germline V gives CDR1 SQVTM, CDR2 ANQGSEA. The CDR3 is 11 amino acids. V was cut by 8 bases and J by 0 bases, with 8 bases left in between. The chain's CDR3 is CSHRDSYEQYF. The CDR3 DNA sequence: TGCAGCCACAGGGACTCCTACGAGCAGTACTTC.

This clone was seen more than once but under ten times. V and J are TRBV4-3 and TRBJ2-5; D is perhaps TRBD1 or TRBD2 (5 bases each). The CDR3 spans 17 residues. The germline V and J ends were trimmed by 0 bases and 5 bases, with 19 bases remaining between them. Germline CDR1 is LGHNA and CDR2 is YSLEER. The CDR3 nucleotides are TGCGCCAGCAGCCAAGATACCGGGACCGCCCTCGGGGAGACCCAGTACTTC. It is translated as CASSQDTGTALGETQYF.

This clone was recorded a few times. CDR3 bases: TGCAGCGGAAGGGGGGCAGATACGCAGTATTTT. It specifies CSGRGADTQYF. This chain links TRBV29-1 with TRBJ2-3; D is tentatively TRBD1 or TRBD2 (6 bases each). Deletions cut 7 bases from V and 4 bases from J, with 9 bases between. This CDR3 comprises 11 residues. CDR1 is SQVTM and CDR2 is ANQGSEA in the germline V gene.

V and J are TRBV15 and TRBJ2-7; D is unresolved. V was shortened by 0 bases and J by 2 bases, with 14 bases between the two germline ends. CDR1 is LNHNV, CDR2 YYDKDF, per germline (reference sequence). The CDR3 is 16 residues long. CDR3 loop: CATSRDLEAFTYEQYF. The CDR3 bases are TGTGCCACCAGCAGAGATCTCGAGGCGTTTACCTACGAGCAGTACTTC.

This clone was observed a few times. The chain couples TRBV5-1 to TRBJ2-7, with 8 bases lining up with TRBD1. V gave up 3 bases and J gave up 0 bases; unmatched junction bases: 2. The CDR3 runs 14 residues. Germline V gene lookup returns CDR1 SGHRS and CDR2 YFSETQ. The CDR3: CASSWTGYSYEQYF. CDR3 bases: TGCGCCAGCAGCTGGACAGGGTACTCCTACGAGCAGTACTTC. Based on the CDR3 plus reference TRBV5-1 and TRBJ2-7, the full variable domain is KAGVTQTPRYLIKTRGQQVTLSCSPISGHRSVSWYQQTPGQGLQFLFEYFSETQRNKGNFPGRFSGRQFSNSRSEMNVSTLELGDSALYLCASSWTGYSYEQYFGPGTRLTVT.

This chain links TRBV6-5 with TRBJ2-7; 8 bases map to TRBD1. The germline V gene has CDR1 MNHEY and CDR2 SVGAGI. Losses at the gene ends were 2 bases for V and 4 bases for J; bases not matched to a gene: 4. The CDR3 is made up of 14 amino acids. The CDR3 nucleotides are TGTGCCAGCAGTTACGCCGACAGGGGTTACGAGCAGTACTTC. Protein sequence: CASSYADRGYEQYF.

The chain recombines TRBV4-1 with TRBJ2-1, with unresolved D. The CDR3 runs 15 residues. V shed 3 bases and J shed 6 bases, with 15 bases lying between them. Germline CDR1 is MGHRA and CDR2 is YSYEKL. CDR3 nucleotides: TGCGCCAGCAGCCATCCCGTGGGGTCGGTCAATGAGCAGTTCTTC. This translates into CASSHPVGSVNEQFF.

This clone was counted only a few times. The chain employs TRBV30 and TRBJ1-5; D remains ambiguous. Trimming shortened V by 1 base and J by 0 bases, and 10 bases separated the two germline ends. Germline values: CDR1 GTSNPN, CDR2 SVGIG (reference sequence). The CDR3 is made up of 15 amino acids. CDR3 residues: CAWSARQSSNQPQHF. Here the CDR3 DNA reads TGTGCCTGGAGTGCGAGACAAAGTAGCAATCAGCCCCAGCATTTT.

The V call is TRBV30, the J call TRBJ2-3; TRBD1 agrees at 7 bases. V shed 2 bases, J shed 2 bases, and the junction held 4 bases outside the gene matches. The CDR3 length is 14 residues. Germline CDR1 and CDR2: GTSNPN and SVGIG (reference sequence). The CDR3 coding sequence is TGTGCCTGGAGTTCTGGGACAGACACAGATACGCAGTATTTT. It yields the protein CAWSSGTDTDTQYF.

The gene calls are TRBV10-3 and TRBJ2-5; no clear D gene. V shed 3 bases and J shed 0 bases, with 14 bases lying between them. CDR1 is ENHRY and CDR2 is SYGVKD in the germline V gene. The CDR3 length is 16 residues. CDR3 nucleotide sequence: TGTGCCATCAGTGAAGGTCTAGGGCTCGACCAAGAGACCCAGTACTTC. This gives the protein CAISEGLGLDQETQYF.

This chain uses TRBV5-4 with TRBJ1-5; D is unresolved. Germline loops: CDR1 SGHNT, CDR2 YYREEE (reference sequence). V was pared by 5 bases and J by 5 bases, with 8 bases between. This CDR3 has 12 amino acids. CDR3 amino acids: CASSYHDQPQHF. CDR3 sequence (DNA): TGTGCCAGCAGTTATCATGATCAGCCCCAGCATTTT.

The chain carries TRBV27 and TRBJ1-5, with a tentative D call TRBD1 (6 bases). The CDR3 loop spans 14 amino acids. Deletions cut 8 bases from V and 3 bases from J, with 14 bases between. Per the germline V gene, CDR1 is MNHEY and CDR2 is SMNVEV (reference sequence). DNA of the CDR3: TGTGCCAGCTCCTTGGGGGGGCCCAATCAGCCCCAGCATTTT. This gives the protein CASSLGGPNQPQHF.

The CDR3 protein is CASWDQLRETQYF. CDR3 DNA sequence: TGTGCCAGTTGGGACCAGCTCCGGGAGACCCAGTACTTC. This rearrangement joins TRBV7-6 to TRBJ2-5; D possibly matches TRBD1 or TRBD2 (5 bases each). With 9 bases removed from V and 5 bases from J, the gap between germline ends came to 16 bases. The CDR3 length is 13 residues. Germline-derived CDR1 and CDR2 are SGHVS and FNYEAQ.

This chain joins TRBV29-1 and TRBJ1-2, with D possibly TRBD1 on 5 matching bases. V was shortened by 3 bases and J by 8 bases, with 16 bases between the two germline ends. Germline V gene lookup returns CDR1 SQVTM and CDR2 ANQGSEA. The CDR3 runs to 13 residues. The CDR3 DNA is TGCAGCGTTGACGGAGGACCCCGGGACGGCTACACCTTC. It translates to CSVDGGPRDGYTF.

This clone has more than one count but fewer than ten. The CDR3 spells CASSLPGNSPLHF. The CDR3 DNA sequence: TGTGCCAGCAGTTTACCGGGAAACTCACCCCTCCACTTT. The chain is built from TRBV27 and TRBJ1-6; D gene uncertain. Germline-derived CDR1 and CDR2 are MNHEY and SMNVEV (reference sequence). Trimming shortened V by 2 bases and J by 10 bases, and 9 bases separated the two germline ends. The CDR3 contains 13 residues.

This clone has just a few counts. CDR3 in DNA: TGTGCCAGCAGTTCCTTGGGTAGCGTCGGGGAGCTGTTTTTT. This sequence encodes CASSSLGSVGELFF. The chain combines TRBV27 with TRBJ2-2; TRBD2 might be the D (5 bases). This CDR3 has 14 residues. CDR1 MNHEY and CDR2 SMNVEV come from the germline V gene (reference sequence). V was clipped by 4 bases and J by 7 bases, with 13 bases between them.

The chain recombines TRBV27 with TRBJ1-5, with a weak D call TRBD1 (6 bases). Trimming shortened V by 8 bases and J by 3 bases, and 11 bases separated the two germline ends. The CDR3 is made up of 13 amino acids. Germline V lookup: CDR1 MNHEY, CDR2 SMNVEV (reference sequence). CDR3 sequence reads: CASRTGYNQPQHF. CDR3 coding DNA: TGTGCCAGCCGTACAGGGTACAATCAGCCCCAGCATTTT.

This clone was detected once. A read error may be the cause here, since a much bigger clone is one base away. CDR3 sequence (DNA): TGTGCCAGCAGTTTAGACGGATACAATCAGCCCCAGCATTTT. Amino acids: CASSLDGYNQPQHF. The V call is TRBV27, the J call TRBJ1-5; the D is unclear. Trimming stripped 2 bases from V and 3 bases from J, with 8 bases between. The CDR3 spans 14 residues. The germline V gene has CDR1 MNHEY and CDR2 SMNVEV (reference sequence).

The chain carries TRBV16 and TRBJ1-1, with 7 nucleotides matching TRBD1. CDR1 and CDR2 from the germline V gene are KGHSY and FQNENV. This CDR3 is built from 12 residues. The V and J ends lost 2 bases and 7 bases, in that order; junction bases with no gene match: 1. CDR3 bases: TGTGCCAGCAGCCAAGGGGACAGTGAAGCTTTCTTT. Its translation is CASSQGDSEAFF.